This TCR beta chain was obtained from a study of shared clonotypes between healthy human individuals. Study-wide results and limits: The donor pool, a small one, limited the genetic and exposure-history diversity represented. When compared with the clonotypes that were shared by all four sorted-subset donors, the non-shared clonotypes turned out to have lower generation probabilities.

The table lists this clone with a count of one. No antigen is known for it. Trimming shortened V by 3 bases and J by 6 bases, and 18 bases separated the two germline ends. The CDR3 has 15 residues. Germline values: CDR1 WSHSY, CDR2 SAAADI. The protocol was immunoSEQ multiplex PCR, while the TCRdb copy is restricted to in-frame clones and leaves out a portion. The table shows 2 million to 2.5 million clones, with under 95% occurring only once. The sample consisted of naive CD4+ T cells from PBMCs. Specified subset: CD45RA+ positively selected. This clonotype was sampled from a man aged 18 to 29 in good health. Some clones in this sample may be carry-over from other donors' samples. This chain uses TRBV10-2 with TRBJ2-7; D is perhaps TRBD1 or TRBD2 (5 bases each). CDR3 residues: CASSEIGTSRLEQYF. In DNA, the CDR3 is TGCGCCAGCAGTGAAATAGGGACGTCCCGCCTCGAGCAGTACTTC.